A single sample gave rise to the 18 T cell receptor beta chains below, sequenced in a study of T cells in Graves' hyperthyroidism and ophthalmopathy. Amplification of TCR beta CDR3 regions was performed using RNA transcripts as template. The TCR CDR3 first-round RT-PCR relied on the HTBI primer set. One entry per CDR3 protein, called by TCRdb with MiXCR from the multiplex PCR reads. In the table there are roughly 710,000 distinct CDR3 sequences, approximately 36% of which are singletons. Sequences were obtained from blood. The receptors stem from a middle-aged woman with Graves' hyperthyroidism.

CDR3 sequence: CARGTGRTEAFF. The CDR3 bases are TGTGCCAGAGGGACAGGGCGAACTGAAGCTTTCTTT. The chain uses TRBV28 and TRBJ1-1; 9 bases are shared with TRBD1. CDR3 size: 12 residues. After removal of 9 bases from V and 5 bases from J, the junction contained 4 bases not matched to a gene. Looked up from germline, CDR1 is MDHEN and CDR2 is SYDVKM.

This clonotype turned up a few times. The gene calls are TRBV6-5 and TRBJ1-1; D perhaps matches TRBD1 (5 bases). Germline V gene data show CDR1 as MNHEY and CDR2 as SVGAGI. The CDR3 consists of 14 residues. Trimming left V 6 bases short and J 1 base short, with 12 bases between. CDR3 coding DNA: TGTGCCAGCAGCCCCCAGGGTGGGAACACTGAAGCTTTCTTT. It is translated as CASSPQGGNTEAFF.

At least ten counts were recorded for this clonotype. V gene TRBV7-9 combines with J gene TRBJ2-7; 7 nucleotides line up with TRBD1. Germline CDR1 is SEHNR and CDR2 is FQNEAQ (reference sequence). Losses at the gene ends were 2 bases for V and 5 bases for J; bases not matched to a gene: 9. The CDR3 extends over 15 amino acids. The CDR3 reads CASSLFTGVFHEQYF. The CDR3 DNA reads TGTGCCAGCAGCTTATTCACAGGGGTGTTCCACGAGCAGTACTTC. Full variable domain (outside the CDR3, taken from reference TRBV7-9 and TRBJ2-7): DTGVSQNPRHKITKRGQNVTFRCDPISEHNRLYWYRQTLGQGPEFLTYFQNEAQLEKSRLLSDRFSAERPKGSFSTLEIQRTEQGDSAMYLCASSLFTGVFHEQYFGPGTRLTVT.

Ten or more counts support this clonotype. The chain links TRBV24-1 to TRBJ1-4; 7 bases line up with TRBD1. The CDR3 extends over 15 amino acids. The J segment lost 5 bases and the V segment lost 4 bases, leaving 6 bases of the junction unmatched. The germline V gene encodes CDR1 KGHDR and CDR2 SFDVKD. CDR3 sequence reads: CATSDPTGHNEKLFF. Here the CDR3 DNA reads TGTGCCACCAGTGACCCGACAGGGCACAATGAAAAACTGTTTTTT.

In its sample, this clonotype was seen many times. The CDR3 sequence is CATSDRGGQPQHF. CDR3 nucleotides: TGTGCCACCTCGGACAGGGGGGGTCAGCCCCAGCATTTT. The chain joins TRBV6-6 to TRBJ1-5; TRBD1 matches 10 bases. Germline values: CDR1 MNHNY, CDR2 SVGAGI (reference sequence). The CDR3 spans 13 residues. V lost 10 bases and J lost 6; bases outside the gene matches: 6.

This clonotype was observed many times. The chain is built from TRBV7-2 and TRBJ2-7; 7 nucleotides match TRBD2. The length of the CDR3 is 15 residues. CDR1 is SGHTA, CDR2 FQGNSA, per germline. Germline trimming cut 1 base from V and 2 bases from J; bases unmatched to any gene: 5. CDR3 in DNA: TGTGCCAGCAGCTTAGATCGCGGGAGTGCCTACGAGCAGTACTTC. Its protein product is CASSLDRGSAYEQYF.

This clonotype was seen only a few times. The CDR3: CASSLKTFVLNTEAFF. CDR3 bases: TGTGCCAGCAGCTTAAAGACTTTCGTTCTGAACACTGAAGCTTTCTTT. This chain joins TRBV7-8 and TRBJ1-1; the D is unclear. The CDR3 totals 16 residues. V was shortened by 2 bases and J by 0 bases, with 13 bases between the two germline ends. Germline-derived CDR1 and CDR2 are SGHVS and FQNEAQ.

V usage is TRBV28 and J usage is TRBJ1-1; 7 nucleotides line up with TRBD1. With 5 bases clipped from V and 11 bases from J, the junction kept 11 bases outside the gene matches. Germline CDR1 MDHEN, CDR2 SYDVKM. The CDR3 is 13 residues long. Here the CDR3 reads CASSGSLDRDAFF. CDR3 nucleotides: TGTGCCAGCAGTGGTTCTCTCGACAGGGACGCTTTCTTT.

The table lists this clonotype with many counts. The chain uses TRBV2 and TRBJ1-1; D unresolved. This CDR3 has 13 residues. The V gene's germline CDR1 is SNHLY and CDR2 FYNNEI. With 2 bases removed from V and 3 bases from J, the gap between germline ends came to 7 bases. CDR3 DNA sequence: TGTGCCAGCAGTGAAAGAGGATACACTGAAGCTTTCTTT. It specifies CASSERGYTEAFF. The variable domain in full, completed from reference TRBV2 and TRBJ1-1, reads EPEVTQTPSHQVTQMGQEVILRCVPISNHLYFYWYRQILGQKVEFLVSFYNNEISEKSEIFDDQFSVERPDGSNFTLKIRSTKLEDSAMYFCASSERGYTEAFFGQGTRLTVV.

The CDR3 sequence: CATSLGLNTEAFF. The CDR3 nucleotides read TGTGCCACCAGCCTGGGATTGAACACTGAAGCTTTCTTT. This chain joins TRBV15 and TRBJ1-1; D unresolved. This CDR3 spans 13 amino acids. The germline V and J ends were trimmed by 5 bases and 0 bases, with 7 bases remaining between them. Germline V CDR1 and CDR2: LNHNV, YYDKDF (reference sequence).

At least ten counts were recorded for this clonotype. The rearrangement uses TRBV19 and TRBJ1-1; no clear D. Germline CDR1 and CDR2: LNHDA and SQIVND (reference sequence). V was cut by 2 bases and J by 0 bases, with 7 bases left in between. The CDR3 is made up of 14 amino acids. CDR3 nucleotides: TGTGCCAGTAGTATAAACGGATTGAACACTGAAGCTTTCTTT. Its translation: CASSINGLNTEAFF. The full variable domain, completed using reference TRBV19 and TRBJ1-1, is DGGITQSPKYLFRKEGQNVTLSCEQNLNHDAMYWYRQDPGQGLRLIYYSQIVNDFQKGDIAEGYSVSREKKESFPLTVTSAQKNPTAFYLCASSINGLNTEAFFGQGTRLTVV.

The chain joins TRBV11-2 to TRBJ1-6, with D possibly matching TRBD1 (5 bases). Trimming removed 11 bases from V and 0 bases from J, with 20 bases in between. This CDR3 contains 17 residues. Germline V CDR1 and CDR2: SGHAT, FQNNGV. In DNA form, the CDR3 reads TGTGCCTGGAGCGACTACATCGGGGGCTCCTATAATTCACCCCTCCACTTT. Its protein is CAWSDYIGGSYNSPLHF.

This clonotype was detected only a few times. The J gene is TRBJ1-2, the V gene TRBV5-4; D possibly corresponds to TRBD1 (6 bases). Germline values: CDR1 SGHNT, CDR2 YYREEE (reference sequence). This CDR3 contains 15 residues. The V and J ends lost 4 bases and 0 bases respectively, with 13 bases between them. The CDR3 spells CASSLRSGANYGYTF. CDR3 in DNA: TGTGCCAGCAGCCTACGTTCAGGGGCTAACTATGGCTACACCTTC. The complete variable domain, with remaining parts taken from reference TRBV5-4 and TRBJ1-2, reads ETGVTQSPTHLIKTRGQQVTLRCSSQSGHNTVSWYQQALGQGPQFIFQYYREEENGRGNFPPRFSGLQFPNYSSELNVNALELDDSALYLCASSLRSGANYGYTFGSGTRLTVV.

V is TRBV28 and J is TRBJ2-7, with 7 bases matching TRBD1. The CDR3 sequence is 14 residues long. Germline CDR1 reads MDHEN; CDR2 reads SYDVKM. Trimming cost V 7 bases and J 6 bases; bases outside gene matches: 12. The CDR3 DNA reads TGTGCCAGCACCTTAGAGGGGGCAATCGTCGAGCAGTACTTC. The encoded protein is CASTLEGAIVEQYF.

With regard to this clonotype: One end of the junction is discordant with germline, which a read error may explain. The V call is TRBV7-2, the J call TRBJ2-7, with D tentatively TRBD2 (5 bases). Germline CDR1 SGHTA, CDR2 FQGNSA. This CDR3 contains 15 residues. CDR3: CASSQLEDGYYEQYF. For the CDR3, the DNA is TGCGCCAGCAGCCAACTAGAGGACGGTTACTACGAGCAGTACTTC.

The chain employs TRBV10-3 and TRBJ1-2; 7 bases map to TRBD1. Trimming cost V 6 bases and J 6 bases; bases outside gene matches: 4. The germline gives CDR1 ENHRY, CDR2 SYGVKD. The CDR3 has 12 residues. The CDR3 DNA is TGTGCCATCAGACCCACAGGGGATGGCTACACCTTC. It encodes CAIRPTGDGYTF.

On this clonotype: A read error may explain this, as a much larger clone is one base away. This chain links TRBV7-2 with TRBJ1-1; D is unresolved. Looked up from germline, CDR1 is SGHTA and CDR2 is FQGNSA. This CDR3 has 12 residues. CDR3 sequence: CVSSLRATEAFF. The DNA for the CDR3 is TGTGTCAGCAGCTTAAGGGCGACTGAAGCTTTCTTT.

V usage is TRBV9 and J usage is TRBJ1-6; 9 bases match TRBD1. With V trimmed by 7 bases and J by 5 bases, 4 bases remained unmatched. Looked up from germline, CDR1 is SGDLS and CDR2 is YYNGEE. The CDR3 runs 14 residues. The CDR3 sequence: CASGRTGDNSPLHF. For the CDR3, the DNA is TGTGCCAGCGGAAGGACAGGGGATAATTCACCCCTCCACTTT.